These 7 T cell receptor beta chains were sequenced from one sample in a study of long-term antiretroviral therapy in people with HIV. The libraries were made with immunoSEQ v3.0 at survey level. The method was immunoSEQ multiplex PCR; TCRdb's version includes in-frame clones alone and lacks a portion of them. The sample lists some 30,000 clones; 90% to 95% were seen once. The starting material was unsorted PBMCs, obtained more than 7.3 years after starting antiretroviral therapy. The receptor source for this set is a man aged 45 to 65 with HIV.

The V call is TRBV5-1, the J call TRBJ2-7, with a possible D match to TRBD1 (5 bases). Trimming removed 5 bases at V and 0 bases at J, with 12 bases between. The CDR3 extends over 14 amino acids. Germline V gene lookup returns CDR1 SGHRS and CDR2 YFSETQ. As DNA, the CDR3 is TGCGCCAGCAGACAGGACACGGGCTCCTACGAGCAGTACTTC. This gives the protein CASRQDTGSYEQYF.

The chain links TRBV4-3 to TRBJ1-1; D is undetermined. Germline CDR1 is LGHNA and CDR2 is YSLEER. The CDR3 totals 12 residues. V lost 4 bases, J lost 8 bases, and 11 bases lay in between. In nucleotides, the CDR3 is TGCGCCAGCAGCCGGAAGGGTGGGGAAGCTTTCTTT. Amino acid sequence: CASSRKGGEAFF.

This sequence joins TRBV27 and TRBJ2-7; 7 positions match TRBD2. Germline values: CDR1 MNHEY, CDR2 SMNVEV (reference sequence). This CDR3 contains 15 residues. The V gene end was trimmed by 5 bases and the J gene end by 0 bases; junction bases not matched to a gene: 7. CDR3 nucleotides: TGTGCCAGCAGTCCCGGGGGGACCTACTCCTACGAGCAGTACTTC. This sequence encodes CASSPGGTYSYEQYF.

V is TRBV19 and J is TRBJ2-2; TRBD1 might be the D (5 bases). The CDR3 extends over 16 amino acids. Germline V gives CDR1 LNHDA, CDR2 SQIVND (reference sequence). The ends were cut back, 3 bases at V and 0 bases at J, with 11 bases in the middle. DNA for the CDR3: TGTGCCAGTAGTATCTGGCGGACACCGAACACCGGGGAGCTGTTTTTT. The encoded protein is CASSIWRTPNTGELFF.

The chain carries TRBV30 and TRBJ2-7, with a weak D call TRBD2 (6 bases). The CDR3 has 13 amino acids. Trimming took 5 bases from V and 7 from J, leaving 18 bases between them. CDR1 is GTSNPN, CDR2 SVGIG, per germline (reference sequence). The CDR3 nucleotides read TGTGCCTGGTCAGCCGGCAGGGACTTGGAGCAGTACTTC. Translation: CAWSAGRDLEQYF. Based on the CDR3 plus reference TRBV30 and TRBJ2-7, the full variable domain is SQTIHQWPATLVQPVGSPLSLECTVEGTSNPNLYWYRQAAGRGLQLLFYSVGIGQISSEVPQNLSASRPQDRQFILSSKKLLLSDSGFYLCAWSAGRDLEQYFGPGTRLTVT.

This clone was seen a single time. The CDR3 DNA reads as TGCGCCAGCAGCCCGACAGGGCAAAACCTCTATGGCTACACCTTC. It codes for CASSPTGQNLYGYTF. The chain links TRBV5-1 to TRBJ1-2, with 7 bases lining up with TRBD1. CDR1 SGHRS and CDR2 YFSETQ come from the germline V gene. V gave up 4 bases and J gave up 4 bases; unmatched junction bases: 10. CDR3 length equals 15 residues. The entire variable domain, with the rest obtained from reference TRBV5-1 and TRBJ1-2, is as follows: KAGVTQTPRYLIKTRGQQVTLSCSPISGHRSVSWYQQTPGQGLQFLFEYFSETQRNKGNFPGRFSGRQFSNSRSEMNVSTLELGDSALYLCASSPTGQNLYGYTFGSGTRLTVV.

The chain recombines TRBV5-5 with TRBJ1-1, with TRBD1 as a possible D gene (6 bases). V was shortened by 6 bases and J by 1 base, with 16 bases between the two germline ends. The germline V gene has CDR1 SGHKS and CDR2 YYEKEE (reference sequence). CDR3 size: 15 residues. In DNA form, the CDR3 reads TGTGCCAGCACCTTACAGGGCCGACCGAACACTGAAGCTTTCTTT. It is translated as CASTLQGRPNTEAFF.